These 23 T cell receptor beta chains came from one sample sequenced in a study of OX40 agonist ivuxolimab in advanced cancers. The table came from immunoSEQ multiplex PCR; TCRdb's copy has only in-frame clones and leaves some out. The repertoire consists of 40,000 to 45,000 clones, with about 88% occurring once and the leading ten covering approximately 15%. The specimen comprised CD4+ or CD8+ T cells sorted from blood, sampled in a trial of the OX40 agonist ivuxolimab. The source of these receptors is an adult with an advanced solid tumor such as melanoma, head and neck, liver or kidney cancer.

The CDR3 DNA is TGTGCCAGCAGCTTAAAGGCGGGACTAGCGGGAGAGACCCAGTACTTC. This gives the protein CASSLKAGLAGETQYF. The chain joins TRBV7-9 to TRBJ2-5; 12 bases align to TRBD2. Germline values: CDR1 SEHNR, CDR2 FQNEAQ (reference sequence). The CDR3 loop spans 16 amino acids. V trimming: 2 bases; J trimming: 4 bases; junction bases outside the gene matches: 5.

The gene calls are TRBV27 and TRBJ2-3; 7 bases are shared with TRBD2. Germline values: CDR1 MNHEY, CDR2 SMNVEV (reference sequence). The CDR3 has 16 residues. Trimming took 6 bases from V and 2 from J; bases not matched to a gene: 11. The CDR3 nucleotides read TGTGCCAGCAGAACTACCAGGGACTACTACACAGATACGCAGTATTTT. Translation: CASRTTRDYYTDTQYF.

V gene TRBV7-6 combines with J gene TRBJ2-3; TRBD2 aligns across 7 bases. The CDR3 length is 16 residues. V was clipped by 2 bases and J by 2 bases; unmatched bases: 7. Germline V CDR1 and CDR2: SGHVS, FNYEAQ. The CDR3 DNA sequence: TGTGCCAGCAGCTTACGAGGGGAGGGAGACACAGATACGCAGTATTTT. Residues: CASSLRGEGDTDTQYF.

This chain uses TRBV2 with TRBJ2-1; perhaps TRBD2 as D (6 bases). Germline CDR1 and CDR2: SNHLY and FYNNEI. The length of the CDR3 is 17 residues. Trimming stripped 7 bases from V and 3 bases from J, with 22 bases between. The chain's CDR3 is CASKPTAPLAHYNEQFF. The CDR3 DNA reads TGTGCCAGCAAGCCGACTGCCCCCCTAGCGCACTACAATGAGCAGTTCTTC.

The gene calls are TRBV7-2 and TRBJ1-1, with unresolved D. This CDR3 has 13 amino acids. Germline CDR1 and CDR2: SGHTA and FQGNSA. The V end lost 1 base, the J end lost 3 bases, and 6 bases lay between the germline ends. CDR3 sequence reads: CASSLGEYTEAFF. The CDR3 DNA sequence: TGTGCCAGCAGCTTAGGGGAATACACTGAAGCTTTCTTT.

This chain links TRBV6-5 with TRBJ2-7; D is undetermined. Between the trimmed V and J ends, which lost 0 bases and 0 bases, there was a span of 12 bases. This CDR3 contains 16 residues. CDR1 MNHEY and CDR2 SVGAGI come from the germline V gene. The CDR3 nucleotides read TGTGCCAGCAGTTACTCCCCCGGCGATAGCTCCTACGAGCAGTACTTC. Encoded protein: CASSYSPGDSSYEQYF.

The chain is built from TRBV5-1 and TRBJ2-1; 9 nucleotides agree with TRBD1. V was pared by 3 bases and J by 3 bases, with 7 bases of the junction left unmatched. CDR1 SGHRS and CDR2 YFSETQ come from the germline V gene. This CDR3 spans 16 amino acids. The CDR3: CASSSTGGGIYNEQFF. CDR3 DNA sequence: TGCGCCAGCAGCTCCACAGGGGGCGGAATCTACAATGAGCAGTTCTTC.

The V gene is TRBV9, the J gene TRBJ2-1; D is uncertain. This CDR3 is built from 15 residues. V lost 3 bases and J lost 6, with 16 bases in between. Germline CDR1 reads SGDLS; CDR2 reads YYNGEE. Written as DNA, the CDR3 is TGTGCCAGCAGCGAAGAACAGACCCAATTCAATGAGCAGTTCTTC. This encodes CASSEEQTQFNEQFF.

The chain joins TRBV6-1 to TRBJ2-1; 12 bases match TRBD2. Trimming removed 6 bases from V and 7 bases from J; junction bases left unmatched: 7. The germline gives CDR1 MNHNS, CDR2 SASEGT. This CDR3 comprises 15 residues. CDR3 nucleotides: TGTGCCAGCAGGCCAAGGACTAGCGGGACAAATGAGCAGTTCTTC. Amino acids: CASRPRTSGTNEQFF.

The count of this clone is one. This sequence joins TRBV4-1 and TRBJ1-5, with 7 bases lining up with TRBD1. Losses at the gene ends were 2 bases for V and 4 bases for J; bases not matched to a gene: 5. CDR3 size: 15 residues. The germline V gene has CDR1 MGHRA and CDR2 YSYEKL. The DNA for the CDR3 is TGCGCCAGCAGCCAACCCGACAGGGCGAATCAGCCCCAGCATTTT. Translating gives CASSQPDRANQPQHF.

The rearrangement links TRBV5-1 to TRBJ1-1; D uncertain. CDR3 length: 17 amino acids. The germline gives CDR1 SGHRS, CDR2 YFSETQ. Trimming pared 0 bases from V and 1 base from J, leaving 16 bases between. The CDR3 loop is CASSLGSGSGKNTEAFF. For the CDR3, the DNA is TGCGCCAGCAGCTTGGGGAGTGGCTCCGGGAAGAACACTGAAGCTTTCTTT.

This clone came up once. The chain links TRBV7-2 to TRBJ2-7; D might be TRBD1 or TRBD2, each matching 5 bases. CDR3 size: 14 residues. The germline V gene encodes CDR1 SGHTA and CDR2 FQGNSA. Trimming removed 5 bases at V and 3 bases at J, with 14 bases between. The CDR3 spells CASSQGRAFYEQYF. For the CDR3, the DNA is TGTGCCAGCAGCCAGGGACGGGCCTTCTACGAGCAGTACTTC.

V is TRBV2 and J is TRBJ2-7; no clear D. Germline loops: CDR1 SNHLY, CDR2 FYNNEI. The CDR3 is 10 amino acids. V lost 4 bases to trimming and J lost 8 bases, with 6 bases between them. CDR3 nucleotides: TGTGCCAGCAGTGGCGTTAAGCAGTACTTC. Translation: CASSGVKQYF.

The rearrangement uses TRBV9 and TRBJ1-6, with D tentatively TRBD1 (6 bases). The germline V and J ends were trimmed by 0 bases and 10 bases, with 14 bases remaining between them. The length of the CDR3 is 15 residues. Germline V CDR1 and CDR2: SGDLS, YYNGEE. CDR3 amino acids: CASSVEGGLGSPLHF. CDR3 nucleotide sequence: TGTGCCAGCAGCGTAGAGGGGGGATTGGGCTCACCCCTCCACTTT.

The chain couples TRBV5-4 to TRBJ2-1; D is unclear. There are 14 residues in the CDR3. V gave up 1 base and J gave up 8 bases, with 13 bases separating them. Germline V gene lookup returns CDR1 SGHNT and CDR2 YYREEE (reference sequence). CDR3: CASSLQREVDEQFF. The CDR3 DNA is TGTGCCAGCAGCTTGCAACGAGAGGTAGATGAGCAGTTCTTC.

CDR3 DNA: TGTGCCAGCAGACCAGGACTAGCGGGATACTACGAGCAGTACTTC. Amino acids: CASRPGLAGYYEQYF. The chain joins TRBV4-2 to TRBJ2-7, with TRBD2 matching over 12 bases. CDR3 length: 15 amino acids. Looked up from germline, CDR1 is LGHNA and CDR2 is YNFKEQ. Trimming removed 6 bases from V and 3 bases from J; junction bases left unmatched: 6.

This sequence joins TRBV19 and TRBJ2-3, with D possibly being TRBD2 (5 bases). V was shortened by 1 base and J by 4 bases, with 12 bases between the two germline ends. The CDR3 extends over 15 amino acids. Germline loops: CDR1 LNHDA, CDR2 SQIVND (reference sequence). CDR3 in DNA: TGTGCCAGTAGTATAGTAGCGAGCGTGGCAGATACGCAGTATTTT. This translates into CASSIVASVADTQYF.

In its sample, this clone was seen once. The chain employs TRBV5-1 and TRBJ2-3; 7 bases are shared with TRBD2. Germline values: CDR1 SGHRS, CDR2 YFSETQ. The CDR3 runs to 17 residues. Unmatched junction bases numbered 15, after V lost 5 bases and J lost 3 bases. CDR3 in amino acids: CASRDRPRRETTDTQYF. As DNA, the CDR3 is TGCGCCAGCAGGGACCGGCCAAGGCGGGAGACGACAGATACGCAGTATTTT.

This chain uses TRBV15 with TRBJ2-7; no definite D call. V was cut by 5 bases and J by 3 bases, with 14 bases left in between. The CDR3 has 14 amino acids. Germline-derived CDR1 and CDR2 are LNHNV and YYDKDF (reference sequence). The CDR3 DNA follows: TGTGCCACCAGCCCGACTCTACAACACTACGAGCAGTACTTC. Translation gives CATSPTLQHYEQYF.

The rearrangement links TRBV11-2 to TRBJ2-1; 7 bases match TRBD2. V shed 1 base and J 4 bases; nucleotides not matched to a gene: 13. Per germline, CDR1 SGHAT and CDR2 FQNNGV. This CDR3 has 18 residues. In DNA, the CDR3 is TGTGCCAGCAGCTTAGTTCCGCTAGGCGGGAGAATATACAATGAGCAGTTCTTC. This sequence encodes CASSLVPLGGRIYNEQFF.

The chain carries TRBV27 and TRBJ1-1, with no clear D. The CDR3 covers 14 residues. V gave up 7 bases and J gave up 8 bases, with 20 bases separating them. In germline, CDR1 is MNHEY, CDR2 SMNVEV (reference sequence). The CDR3 region is CASTPHGRAAEAFF. CDR3 bases: TGTGCCAGCACCCCGCATGGGCGGGCAGCCGAAGCTTTCTTT.

The J gene is TRBJ1-2, the V gene TRBV7-9; tentative D call: TRBD1 (5 bases). This CDR3 spans 13 amino acids. Looked up from germline, CDR1 is SEHNR and CDR2 is FQNEAQ (reference sequence). V was pared by 5 bases and J by 9 bases, with 16 bases between. CDR3: CASSKDTAFRYTF. Here the CDR3 DNA reads TGTGCCAGCAGCAAGGACACGGCCTTCCGCTACACCTTC.

The chain combines TRBV7-6 with TRBJ1-3, with a possible D match to TRBD1 (5 bases). The CDR3 is 15 amino acids. Trimming stripped 0 bases from V and 8 bases from J, with 14 bases between. Germline assignment: CDR1 SGHVS and CDR2 FNYEAQ. This CDR3 reads CASSLALAGLDTIYF. The CDR3 bases are TGTGCCAGCAGCTTAGCGTTGGCGGGGCTAGACACCATATATTTT.